The clone carrying this T cell receptor (beta chain) was recorded many times. Its antigen is not known. For repertoire sequencing, the TCR beta CDR3 regions were amplified from RNA transcripts. RT-PCR was first run with HTBI primers, then multiplex PCR in a second round. MiXCR, applied by TCRdb to the multiplex PCR reads, yields one record per CDR3 protein. The sample has over 450,000 distinct CDR3 sequences, around an eighth seen once. The data stem from a study of Graves' ophthalmopathy and Graves' hyperthyroidism. Across the whole study: Pretreatment peripheral blood was obtained at initial diagnosis.

Study conclusions and caveats: Classification of ophthalmopathy versus stable hyperthyroidism by a 13-signature model yielded 85% to 90% sensitivity and 70% to 83% specificity.

The authors isolated PBMCs from around 10 ml of fresh peripheral blood. The CDR3 loop spans 13 amino acids. V gave up 3 bases and J gave up 0 bases, with 6 bases separating them. Germline lookup yields CDR1 MDHEN and CDR2 SYDVKM. The receptor's source is a young woman with Graves' ophthalmopathy. This chain uses TRBV28 with TRBJ2-7; D is unclear. The sample comprised blood. CDR3 amino acids: CASSFRNSYEQYF. Written as DNA, the CDR3 is TGTGCCAGCAGTTTCCGGAACTCCTACGAGCAGTACTTC.